This T cell receptor (beta chain) is drawn from a study of post-analysis software for immune sequencing data. The wider study: Included among the disease courses, which were recorded for the cohort, were relapsing-remitting, secondary progressive and progressive-relapsing multiple sclerosis. The study, taken as a whole, reports: A handful of TRBV segments occurring more often in patients than controls included TRBV5-6, TRBV5-1 and TRBV20-1.

Prepared libraries of TCR beta cDNA carried unique molecular identifiers. TCRdb passed the PCR reads through MiXCR, listing each CDR3 protein once. In the table there are about 620,000 distinct CDR3 sequences, about 40% of which are singletons. The table lists this clonotype with a few counts. The target antigen is unknown. Germline CDR1 reads SNHLY; CDR2 reads FYNNEI. The CDR3 runs to 14 residues. Trimming removed 5 bases from V and 4 bases from J, with 12 bases in between. This TCR was sampled from a girl aged 10 to 17 with multiple sclerosis. This rearrangement joins TRBV2 to TRBJ1-5; weak D call: TRBD1 (6 bases). What was sequenced was blood. This CDR3 reads CASSWTASNQPQHF. The CDR3 region has the DNA TGTGCCAGCAGTTGGACAGCTTCGAATCAGCCCCAGCATTTT.